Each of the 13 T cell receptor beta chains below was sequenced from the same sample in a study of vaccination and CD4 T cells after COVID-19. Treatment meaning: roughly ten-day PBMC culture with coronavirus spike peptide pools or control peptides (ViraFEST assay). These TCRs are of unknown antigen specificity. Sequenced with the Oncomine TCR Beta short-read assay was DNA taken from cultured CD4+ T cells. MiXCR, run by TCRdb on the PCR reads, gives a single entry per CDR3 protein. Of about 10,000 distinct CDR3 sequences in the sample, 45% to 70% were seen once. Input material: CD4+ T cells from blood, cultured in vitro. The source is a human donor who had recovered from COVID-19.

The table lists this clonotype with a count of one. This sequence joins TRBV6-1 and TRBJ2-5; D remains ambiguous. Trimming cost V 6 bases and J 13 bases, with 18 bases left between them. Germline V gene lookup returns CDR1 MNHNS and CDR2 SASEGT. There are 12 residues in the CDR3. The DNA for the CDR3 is TGTGCCAGCAGGGAGACCGGCCTTATTTCGTACTTC. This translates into CASRETGLISYF.

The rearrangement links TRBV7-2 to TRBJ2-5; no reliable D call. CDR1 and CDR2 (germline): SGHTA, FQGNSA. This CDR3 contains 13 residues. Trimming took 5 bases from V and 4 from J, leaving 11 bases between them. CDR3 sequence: CASSPSLGETQYF. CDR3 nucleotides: TGTGCCAGCAGCCCCTCCCTCGGAGAGACCCAGTACTTC. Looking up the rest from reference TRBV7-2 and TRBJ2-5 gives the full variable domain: GAGVSQSPSNKVTEKGKDVELRCDPISGHTALYWYRQSLGQGLEFLIYFQGNSAPDKSGLPSDRFSAERTGGSVSTLTIQRTQQEDSAVYLCASSPSLGETQYFGPGTRLLVL.

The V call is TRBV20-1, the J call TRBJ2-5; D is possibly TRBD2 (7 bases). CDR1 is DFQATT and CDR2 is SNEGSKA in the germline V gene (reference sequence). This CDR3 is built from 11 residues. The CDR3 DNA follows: TGCAGCGGGGGGCCGGGGGAGACCCAGTACTTC. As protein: CSGGPGETQYF.

DNA of the CDR3: TGTGCCACCAGCAGGAATAATGTCGAGCAGTACTTC. Protein: CATSRNNVEQYF. The chain couples TRBV15 to TRBJ2-7; no clear D gene. Germline V CDR1 and CDR2: LNHNV, YYDKDF (reference sequence). The ends were cut back, 3 bases at V and 6 bases at J, with 9 bases in the middle. The CDR3 extends over 12 amino acids.

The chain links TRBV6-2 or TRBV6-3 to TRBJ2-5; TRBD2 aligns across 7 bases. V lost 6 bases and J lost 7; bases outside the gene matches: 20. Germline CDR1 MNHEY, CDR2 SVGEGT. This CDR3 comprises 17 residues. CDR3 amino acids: CASSSHRKAGNVGTQYF. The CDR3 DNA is TGTGCCAGCAGCTCTCATCGGAAAGCGGGAAACGTAGGGACCCAGTACTTC.

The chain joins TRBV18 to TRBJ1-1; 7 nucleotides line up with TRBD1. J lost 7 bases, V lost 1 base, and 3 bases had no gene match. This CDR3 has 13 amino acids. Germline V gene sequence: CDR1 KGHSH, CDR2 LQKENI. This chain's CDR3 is CASSPRTGDEAFF. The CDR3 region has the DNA TGTGCCAGCTCACCACGGACAGGAGATGAAGCTTTCTTT.

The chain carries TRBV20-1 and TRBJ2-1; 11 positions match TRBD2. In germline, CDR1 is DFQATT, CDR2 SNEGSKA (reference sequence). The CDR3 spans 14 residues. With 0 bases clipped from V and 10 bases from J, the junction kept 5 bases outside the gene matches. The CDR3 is CSARDASGRREQFF. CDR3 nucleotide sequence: TGCAGTGCTAGAGATGCTAGCGGGAGGCGCGAGCAGTTCTTC.

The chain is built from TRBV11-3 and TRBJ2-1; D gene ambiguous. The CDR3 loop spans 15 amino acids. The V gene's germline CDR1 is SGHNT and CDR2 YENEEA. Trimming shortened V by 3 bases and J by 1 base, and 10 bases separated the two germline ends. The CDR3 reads CASSFAGPSYNEQFF. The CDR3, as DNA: TGTGCCAGCAGCTTCGCCGGGCCTTCCTACAATGAGCAGTTCTTC.

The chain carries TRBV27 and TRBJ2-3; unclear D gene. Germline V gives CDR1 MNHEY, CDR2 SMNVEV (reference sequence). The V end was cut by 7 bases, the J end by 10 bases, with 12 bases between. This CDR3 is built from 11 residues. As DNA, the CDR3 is TGTGCCAGCACGGTTAGAGAACCGCAGTATTTT. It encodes CASTVREPQYF.

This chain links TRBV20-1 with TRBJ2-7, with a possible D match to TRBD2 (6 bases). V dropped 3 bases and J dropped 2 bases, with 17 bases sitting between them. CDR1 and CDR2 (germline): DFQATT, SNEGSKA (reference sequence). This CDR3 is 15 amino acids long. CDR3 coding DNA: TGCAGTGCTAGCGGCCGGCGGGGCTTAACCTACGAGCAGTACTTC. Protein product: CSASGRRGLTYEQYF.

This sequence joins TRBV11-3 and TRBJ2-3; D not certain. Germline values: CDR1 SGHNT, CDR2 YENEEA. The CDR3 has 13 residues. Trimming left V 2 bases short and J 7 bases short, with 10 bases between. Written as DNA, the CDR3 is TGTGCCAGCAGCTTAAATGGGTGGAATACGCAGTATTTT. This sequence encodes CASSLNGWNTQYF. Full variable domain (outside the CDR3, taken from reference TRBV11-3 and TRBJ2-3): EAGVVQSPRYKIIEKKQPVAFWCNPISGHNTLYWYLQNLGQGPELLIRYENEEAVDDSQLPKDRFSAERLKGVDSTLKIQPAELGDSAVYLCASSLNGWNTQYFGPGTRLTVL.

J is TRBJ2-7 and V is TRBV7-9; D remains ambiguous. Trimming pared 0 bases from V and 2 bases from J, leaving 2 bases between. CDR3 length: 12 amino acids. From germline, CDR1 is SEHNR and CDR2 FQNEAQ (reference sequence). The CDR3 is CASSLAAYEQYF. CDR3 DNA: TGTGCCAGCAGCTTAGCCGCCTACGAGCAGTACTTC. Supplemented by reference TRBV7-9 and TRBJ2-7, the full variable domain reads DTGVSQNPRHKITKRGQNVTFRCDPISEHNRLYWYRQTLGQGPEFLTYFQNEAQLEKSRLLSDRFSAERPKGSFSTLEIQRTEQGDSAMYLCASSLAAYEQYFGPGTRLTVT.

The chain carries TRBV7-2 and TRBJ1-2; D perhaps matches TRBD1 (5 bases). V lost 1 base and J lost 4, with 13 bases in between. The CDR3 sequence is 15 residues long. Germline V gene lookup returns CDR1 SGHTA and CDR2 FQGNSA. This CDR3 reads CASSLGGSLSYGYTF. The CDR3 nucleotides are TGTGCCAGCAGCTTAGGGGGCAGCCTCTCCTATGGCTACACCTTC.